The entry that follows covers one T cell receptor beta chain sequence. The target antigen is unknown. This record belongs to a study of PD-1 blockade in classical Hodgkin lymphoma. General study findings and limits: Excluded were patients who started nivolumab under 1 year after ASCT, a group that had lower diversity.

Noted time point: cycle 4 day 1 (C4D1), after five to seven weeks of nivolumab. Each patient relapsed following autologous stem cell transplantation, and prior brentuximab vedotin exposure differed. Germline-derived CDR1 and CDR2 are SQVTM and ANQGSEA. CDR3 length equals 14 residues. Losses at the gene ends were 1 base for V and 2 bases for J; bases not matched to a gene: 3. Sequencing was performed with immunoSEQ multiplex PCR; in TCRdb, only in-frame clones are kept and a portion is missing. The sample shows roughly 100,000 clones, more than 70% of them seen only once. Material: peripheral blood mononuclear cells (PBMCs), obtained before the fourth cycle of nivolumab. This sequence was found in a human donor with classical Hodgkin lymphoma. V gene TRBV29-1 combines with J gene TRBJ2-7, with 9 bases identical to TRBD1. The CDR3 protein is CSVEAGTGTYEQYF. The CDR3 DNA is TGCAGCGTTGAAGCCGGGACAGGGACCTACGAGCAGTACTTC.